Each of the 21 T cell receptor beta chains below was sequenced from the same sample in a study of blood T cell repertoires in COVID-19. Method: immunoSEQ multiplex PCR; TCRdb's copy keeps in-frame clones and lacks some. The sample consists of about 200,000 clones, around 84% of them appearing once. The sample comprised PBMCs or T cells enriched from blood (not recorded which). The receptors derive from a middle-aged man who had recovered from COVID-19.

V usage is TRBV27 and J usage is TRBJ2-1; D may be TRBD2 (5 bases). Germline V lookup: CDR1 MNHEY, CDR2 SMNVEV (reference sequence). V was cut by 4 bases and J by 8 bases, with 15 bases left in between. The length of the CDR3 is 14 residues. CDR3 nucleotides: TGTGCCAGCAGTTCACCACTACTAGGCGATGAGCAGTTCTTC. It codes for CASSSPLLGDEQFF.

J is TRBJ2-2 and V is TRBV9, with D possibly being TRBD2 (5 bases). There are 12 residues in the CDR3. The V gene's germline CDR1 is SGDLS and CDR2 YYNGEE. The germline V and J ends were trimmed by 0 bases and 8 bases, with 5 bases remaining between them. This chain's CDR3 is CASSVGGGELFF. CDR3 nucleotides: TGTGCCAGCAGCGTAGGCGGGGGGGAGCTGTTTTTT. Filled out from reference TRBV9 and TRBJ2-2, the complete variable domain reads DSGVTQTPKHLITATGQRVTLRCSPRSGDLSVYWYQQSLDQGLQFLIQYYNGEERAKGNILERFSAQQFPDLHSELNLSSLELGDSALYFCASSVGGGELFFGEGSRLTVL.

The chain links TRBV7-9 to TRBJ2-2, with D perhaps TRBD2 (5 bases). Germline V CDR1 and CDR2: SEHNR, FQNEAQ (reference sequence). The CDR3 has 15 amino acids. Trimming removed 5 bases from V and 0 bases from J, with 10 bases in between. The CDR3 DNA reads as TGTGCCAGCAGCCCGACTAACGCGAACACCGGGGAGCTGTTTTTT. Translating it yields CASSPTNANTGELFF.

The chain combines TRBV5-8 with TRBJ1-5; unclear D gene. Trimming removed 0 bases from V and 0 bases from J, with 7 bases in between. Looked up from germline, CDR1 is SGHTS and CDR2 is YDEGEE. There are 15 residues in the CDR3. The DNA for the CDR3 is TGTGCCAGCAGCTTGGACGGGTATAGCAATCAGCCCCAGCATTTT. This translates into CASSLDGYSNQPQHF.

The chain is built from TRBV5-1 and TRBJ2-3; a possible D gene is TRBD2 (6 bases). V shed 4 bases and J shed 3 bases, with 15 bases lying between them. CDR1 SGHRS and CDR2 YFSETQ come from the germline V gene. The CDR3 has 15 amino acids. Here the CDR3 reads CASSPRGGMTDTQYF. In nucleotides, the CDR3 is TGCGCCAGCAGCCCCCGTGGAGGGATGACAGATACGCAGTATTTT. The full variable domain, rest sourced from reference TRBV5-1 and TRBJ2-3, is KAGVTQTPRYLIKTRGQQVTLSCSPISGHRSVSWYQQTPGQGLQFLFEYFSETQRNKGNFPGRFSGRQFSNSRSEMNVSTLELGDSALYLCASSPRGGMTDTQYFGPGTRLTVL.

CDR3 sequence: CASGRDSSSYNEQFF. The CDR3 coding sequence is TGTGCCAGCGGGCGGGACTCGAGCTCCTACAATGAGCAGTTCTTC. The chain has TRBV6-5 and TRBJ2-1; a weak D match, TRBD2 (6 bases). Trimming took 8 bases from V and 0 from J, leaving 14 bases between them. The CDR3 spans 15 residues. CDR1 is MNHEY, CDR2 SVGAGI, per germline.

This chain links TRBV9 with TRBJ1-6; 8 bases fit TRBD1. V was pared by 0 bases and J by 9 bases, with 8 bases of the junction left unmatched. The CDR3 extends over 16 amino acids. CDR1 is SGDLS, CDR2 YYNGEE, per germline. The CDR3 DNA reads TGTGCCAGCAGCGTAGACGGAACCAGGGGGCTTTCACCCCTCCACTTT. It yields the protein CASSVDGTRGLSPLHF.

The chain's CDR3 is CASSLGSGGVDTQYF. CDR3 coding DNA: TGTGCCAGCAGCTTAGGTTCCGGCGGGGTAGATACGCAGTATTTT. The J gene is TRBJ2-3, the V gene TRBV7-3, with D perhaps TRBD2 (6 bases). Trimming took 2 bases from V and 5 from J, leaving 14 bases between them. Germline CDR1 reads SGHTA; CDR2 reads FQGTGA. This CDR3 is 15 amino acids long.

The rearrangement joins TRBV14 to TRBJ1-2, with 7 bases matching TRBD1. The junction had 11 bases not matched to a gene; V was cut back by 4 bases and J by 3 bases. Germline V gene lookup returns CDR1 SGHDN and CDR2 FVKESK. The CDR3 extends over 16 amino acids. CDR3 DNA: TGTGCCAGCAGCCCCCGGGGACAGCCGTGGGACTATGGCTACACCTTC. Translation: CASSPRGQPWDYGYTF.

The V and J genes are TRBV2 and TRBJ2-1; 12 bases fit TRBD1. V gave up 8 bases and J gave up 8 bases; unmatched junction bases: 10. This CDR3 contains 15 residues. The germline gives CDR1 SNHLY, CDR2 FYNNEI. The CDR3 loop is CASSPGQGATDEQFF. CDR3 DNA: TGTGCCAGCTCTCCGGGACAGGGGGCCACCGATGAGCAGTTCTTC. Drawing the rest from reference TRBV2 and TRBJ2-1, the complete variable domain is EPEVTQTPSHQVTQMGQEVILRCVPISNHLYFYWYRQILGQKVEFLVSFYNNEISEKSEIFDDQFSVERPDGSNFTLKIRSTKLEDSAMYFCASSPGQGATDEQFFGPGTRLTVL.

The chain joins TRBV21-1 to TRBJ2-1; TRBD2 reflects the table's D call only, with no check against the DNA. TRBV21-1 is assigned pseudogene status. The CDR3 contains 14 residues. CDR3 sequence (DNA): TGTGCCAGCAGCGACGAGACTAGAACGGATGAGCAGTTCTTC. Protein: CASSDETRTDEQFF.

The chain couples TRBV27 to TRBJ1-1, with D tentatively TRBD1 (5 bases). The length of the CDR3 is 13 residues. The V end lost 6 bases, the J end lost 0 bases, and 8 bases lay between the germline ends. The germline gives CDR1 MNHEY, CDR2 SMNVEV (reference sequence). The CDR3 DNA reads TGTGCCAGCAGAGGACATTTGAACACTGAAGCTTTCTTT. Its translation is CASRGHLNTEAFF.

The chain is built from TRBV5-6 and TRBJ2-1; weak D call: TRBD2 (6 bases). The CDR3 length is 13 residues. Trimming took off 0 bases at V and 8 bases at J, with 9 bases between the two ends. The germline gives CDR1 SGHDT, CDR2 YYEEEE. The CDR3 nucleotides read TGTGCCAGCAGCTTGGGGGCTAGCGATGAGCAGTTCTTC. It yields the protein CASSLGASDEQFF.

The V gene is TRBV9, the J gene TRBJ2-7; 8 bases are a match to TRBD2. The germline CDR1 and CDR2 sequences are SGDLS and YYNGEE. The V and J ends lost 0 bases and 2 bases, in that order; junction bases with no gene match: 4. The CDR3 covers 15 residues. CDR3 region: CASSVGVAGTYEQYF. CDR3 in DNA: TGTGCCAGCAGCGTAGGGGTAGCGGGAACCTACGAGCAGTACTTC.

This CDR3 reads CASSAYPWTSGSEETQYF. The CDR3 DNA follows: TGTGCCAGCAGCGCCTACCCCTGGACTAGCGGGAGTGAAGAGACCCAGTACTTC. V and J are TRBV9 and TRBJ2-5, with 13 bases identical to TRBD2. This CDR3 is built from 18 residues. CDR1 and CDR2 (germline): SGDLS, YYNGEE. V dropped 3 bases and J dropped 3; count of bases not matched to a gene: 11.

The rearrangement uses TRBV6-5 and TRBJ2-5, with D unclear. Trimming left V 6 bases short and J 9 bases short, with 17 bases between. CDR1 is MNHEY, CDR2 SVGAGI, per germline. The CDR3 extends over 13 amino acids. The chain's CDR3 is CASRDRVLLAQYF. The CDR3 DNA reads as TGTGCCAGCAGGGATCGGGTTTTACTGGCCCAGTACTTC.

The chain employs TRBV29-1 and TRBJ2-7, with 10 bases aligning to TRBD1. Germline CDR1 is SQVTM and CDR2 is ANQGSEA. V was pared by 1 base and J by 5 bases, with 2 bases of the junction left unmatched. This CDR3 region has 13 residues. The CDR3 DNA reads TGCAGCGTTGAAGGGACAGGGGGAAACGAGCAGTACTTC. Amino acids: CSVEGTGGNEQYF.

V usage is TRBV9 and J usage is TRBJ2-2, with 9 bases fitting TRBD1. This CDR3 region has 16 residues. The V segment lost 0 bases and the J segment 7 bases; nucleotides outside the gene matches: 7. Germline loops: CDR1 SGDLS, CDR2 YYNGEE. Here the CDR3 reads CASSVDLQGAGGELFF. The CDR3 nucleotides are TGTGCCAGCAGCGTAGATTTACAGGGGGCGGGCGGGGAGCTGTTTTTT.

The chain uses TRBV12-3 or TRBV12-4 and TRBJ1-3; TRBD1 might be the D (6 bases). There are 13 residues in the CDR3. Between the trimmed V and J ends, which lost 9 bases and 0 bases, there was a span of 9 bases. CDR3 DNA: TGTGCCAGTGGACAGAGCTCTGGAAACACCATATATTTT. Translated: CASGQSSGNTIYF.

The genes are TRBV28 and TRBJ2-7, with D perhaps TRBD1 (6 bases). V lost 1 base to trimming and J lost 1 base, with 14 bases between them. The CDR3 has 16 residues. Germline V gene data show CDR1 as MDHEN and CDR2 as SYDVKM. CDR3 nucleotides: TGTGCCAGCAGTTTATCGGACAGCGTGAGATCCTACGAGCAGTACTTC. Its translation: CASSLSDSVRSYEQYF.

This clone was observed a few times. This chain connects TRBV30 to TRBJ1-1; 7 nucleotides agree with TRBD1. Germline lookup yields CDR1 GTSNPN and CDR2 SVGIG (reference sequence). The CDR3 spans 16 residues. Losses at the gene ends were 2 bases for V and 3 bases for J; bases not matched to a gene: 12. The CDR3 here is CAWSRKLGGDDTEAFF. DNA for the CDR3: TGTGCCTGGAGTCGGAAATTAGGGGGCGATGACACTGAAGCTTTCTTT.